This is a list of T cell receptor beta chains from one sample in a study of blood T cell repertoires in COVID-19. The method was immunoSEQ multiplex PCR; TCRdb's version includes in-frame clones alone and lacks a portion of them. The table includes 250,000 to 350,000 clones, roughly 88% detected once. Material: PBMCs or T cells enriched from blood (not recorded which). These receptors were obtained from a woman under 40 who had recovered from COVID-19. Each CDR3 is given with its conserved first and last residue. The D gene is left open where the match is weak. Clone size is given for some rows only: seen once, a few or many times, or a class if the clone is expanded.

TRBJ2-3	.	TRBV25-1	.	TGTGCCAGCAGTGTGGGTACAGGGTCGGATACGCAGTATTTT	CASSVGTGSDTQYF
TRBJ2-1	.	TRBV10-3	TRBD1	TGTGCCATCAGTGGAGGACAGGCCGGGTGGGATGAGCAGTTCTTC	CAISGGQAGWDEQFF
TRBJ2-7	.	TRBV2	.	TGTGCCAGCAGTGAAGGGCGCGTTGGAGTGTACGAGCAGTACTTC	CASSEGRVGVYEQYF
TRBJ2-7	.	TRBV7-2	TRBD2	TGTGCCAGCAGCTTACCGCGGAGCGGGGGTTTTTACGAGCAGTACTTC	CASSLPRSGGFYEQYF
TRBJ1-1	.	TRBV20-1	.	TGCAGTGCTAACCCTATCACTGAAGCTTTCTTT	CSANPITEAFF
TRBJ1-3	.	TRBV3-1/TRBV3-2	.	TGTGCCAGCAGCCAAGCCGCGGTTTTGAGCTCTGGAAACACCATATATTTT	CASSQAAVLSSGNTIYF
TRBJ2-1	.	TRBV5-4	.	TGTGCCAGCAGCTGGGAAAAGGGGCACAATGAGCAGTTCTTC	CASSWEKGHNEQFF
TRBJ1-1	many	TRBV6-1	TRBD1	TGTGCCAGCAGTGAGTCAACAGGGGAAGGGACTGAAGCTTTCTTT	CASSESTGEGTEAFF
TRBJ2-3	.	TRBV5-1	TRBD1	TGCGCCAGCAGCTTGGGTGCAGGGGGCCCCTACACAGATACGCAGTATTTT	CASSLGAGGPYTDTQYF
TRBJ2-3	once	TRBV13	TRBD1	TGTGCCAGCATCCGACAGGGGTTAGATACGCAGTATTTT	CASIRQGLDTQYF
TRBJ1-1	.	TRBV9	.	TGTGCCAGCAGCGTAGTGGGCAGGGGAAATGAAGCTTTCTTT	CASSVVGRGNEAFF
TRBJ2-5	.	TRBV5-1	TRBD2	TGCGCCAGCAGCGCCGGACTAGCGAGGGGAGAGACCCAGTACTTC	CASSAGLARGETQYF
TRBJ1-4	.	TRBV4-1	TRBD1	TGCGCCAGCAGCCGAACCTCAGGGGGAAGAAGTCTCGAAAAACTGTTTTTT	CASSRTSGGRSLEKLFF
TRBJ2-4	.	TRBV9	.	TGTGCCAGCAGCGTAGGCGTGCCTCGGGACATTCAGTACTTC	CASSVGVPRDIQYF
TRBJ1-5	.	TRBV6-2/TRBV6-3	.	TGTGCCAGCAGTTGGCCCGGGTTGGTGCCCGGTCAGCCCCAGCATTTT	CASSWPGLVPGQPQHF
TRBJ2-7	.	TRBV28	TRBD2	TGTGCCAGCACCAAAAGCGAGGGACTAGCGGGGTGGGGCGTAAACTCCTACGAGCAGTACTTC	CASTKSEGLAGWGVNSYEQYF
TRBJ1-5	.	TRBV25-1	TRBD1	TGTGCCAGCAGTCCGCGGGACAGCCAACCTAGCAATCAGCCCCAGCATTTT	CASSPRDSQPSNQPQHF
TRBJ1-5	.	TRBV30	.	TGTGCCTGGACCGAGGGGGATCAGCCCCAGCATTTT	CAWTEGDQPQHF
TRBJ1-6	.	TRBV11-2	TRBD1	TGTGCCAGCAGCTCTTCCATTTCAGGGGGCTTTACTTCACCCCTCCACTTT	CASSSSISGGFTSPLHF
TRBJ1-2	.	TRBV14	.	TGTGCCAGCAGCCAAGGGGCGGGTAACTATGGCTACACCTTC	CASSQGAGNYGYTF
TRBJ1-1	few	TRBV28	TRBD1	TGTGCCAGCAGTTCTGGACAGGGGAGGGGGAACACTGAAGCTTTCTTT	CASSSGQGRGNTEAFF
TRBJ2-1	once	TRBV18	.	TGTGCCAGCTCACCACCGGTAGAGAGTGAGCAGTTCTTC	CASSPPVESEQFF
TRBJ2-2	.	TRBV5-1	TRBD1	TGCGCCAGCAGCACAGGGGGCGTTAGGACCGGGGAGCTGTTTTTT	CASSTGGVRTGELFF
TRBJ2-3	.	TRBV4-1	TRBD2	TGCGCCAGCAGCCAAGATCAATCCCGGACTAGAACAGATACGCAGTATTTT	CASSQDQSRTRTDTQYF
TRBJ2-2	once	TRBV29-1	.	TGCAGCCATGGCCTCAGGGGGCGGGGGACCGGGGAGCTGTTTTTT	CSHGLRGRGTGELFF
TRBJ2-5	.	TRBV30	TRBD2	TGTGCCTGGGGGGTGGGACTAGCGGGAGAGACCCAGTACTTC	CAWGVGLAGETQYF
TRBJ1-1	.	TRBV2	TRBD1	TGTGCCAGCAGTGTCAGGGGGCCGAACGCTGAAGCTTTCTTT	CASSVRGPNAEAFF
TRBJ1-2	.	TRBV2	.	TGTGCCAGCAGTGTCGGGGGGTCGGGCGGCTACACCTTC	CASSVGGSGGYTF
TRBJ2-2	.	TRBV7-9	.	TGTGCCAGCAGCTTCTTCGGGGAGCTGTTTTTT	CASSFFGELFF
TRBJ2-1	.	TRBV7-9	TRBD1	TGTGCCAGCAGCTTAGTTGGACAGGTTTTTAGCTCCTACAATGAGCAGTTCTTC	CASSLVGQVFSSYNEQFF
TRBJ2-2	.	TRBV7-8	TRBD1	TGTGCCAGCAGCTCCCTAGGACTGGGACAGCCATTAAACACCGGGGAGCTGTTTTTT	CASSSLGLGQPLNTGELFF
TRBJ2-2	many	TRBV19	.	TGTGCCAGTAGTATTTACACGAACACCGGGGAGCTGTTTTTT	CASSIYTNTGELFF
TRBJ2-7	few	TRBV18	TRBD1	TGTGCCAGCTCACCAGGCCATGGGACAGCCTACGAGCAGTACTTC	CASSPGHGTAYEQYF
TRBJ2-3	.	TRBV2	TRBD2	TGTGCCAGCAAGCCAGGGACTAGCGTCGCCGTTGATACGCAGTATTTT	CASKPGTSVAVDTQYF
TRBJ1-2	.	TRBV19	TRBD1	TGTGCCAGTAGGGGATGGACAGGGGACTATGGCTACACCTTC	CASRGWTGDYGYTF
TRBJ2-5	.	TRBV3-1/TRBV3-2	TRBD2	TGTGCCAGCAGCTTCCGGGGGGCCCAGTACTTC	CASSFRGAQYF
TRBJ1-5	.	TRBV19	.	TGTGCCAGTAGTATATCAGGGGAACATAGCAATCAGCCCCAGCATTTT	CASSISGEHSNQPQHF
TRBJ1-5	.	TRBV24-1	.	TGTGCCGGGGGGGGGCGCGGGCCCCAGCATTTT	CAGGGRGPQHF
TRBJ2-7	.	TRBV9	.	TGTGCCAGCAGCTTGGGGGGGCTTGGGAACGAGCAGTACTTC	CASSLGGLGNEQYF
TRBJ1-4	.	TRBV30	.	TGTGCCTGGTGGGGGGGTACAGGTGATGAAAAACTGTTTTTT	CAWWGGTGDEKLFF
TRBJ2-2	.	TRBV19	TRBD2	TGTGCCAGTTACGGACTAGCGAGGACCGGGGAGCTGTTTTTT	CASYGLARTGELFF
TRBJ1-4	.	TRBV6-2/TRBV6-3	.	TGTGCCAGCAGTTACTCGACTGCGGGACCGAGTGAAAAACTGTTTTTT	CASSYSTAGPSEKLFF
TRBJ2-2	.	TRBV6-1	.	TGTGCCAGCAGTGAAAGGATAGGGGGAGCCGGGGAGCTGTTTTTT	CASSERIGGAGELFF
TRBJ2-2	.	TRBV21-1	.	TGTGCCAGCAGCAAAAATGGGGGCAGACGAACGAACACCGGGGAGCTGTTTTTT	CASSKNGGRRTNTGELFF